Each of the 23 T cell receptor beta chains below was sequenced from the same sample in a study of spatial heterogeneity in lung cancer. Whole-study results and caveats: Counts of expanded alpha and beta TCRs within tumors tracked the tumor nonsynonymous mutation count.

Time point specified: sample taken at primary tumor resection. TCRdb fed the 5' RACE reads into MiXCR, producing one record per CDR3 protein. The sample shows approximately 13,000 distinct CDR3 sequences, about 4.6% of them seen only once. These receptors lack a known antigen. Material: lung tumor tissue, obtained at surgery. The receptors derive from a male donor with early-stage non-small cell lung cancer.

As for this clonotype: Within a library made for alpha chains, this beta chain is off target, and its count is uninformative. The CDR3 sequence is CASSLYQGMAFF. The CDR3 bases are TGTGCCAGCAGTTTATATCAGGGGATGGCTTTCTTT. This rearrangement joins TRBV28 to TRBJ1-1; D is possibly TRBD1 (6 bases). Trimming stripped 1 base from V and 11 bases from J, with 11 bases between. The germline CDR1 and CDR2 sequences are MDHEN and SYDVKM. The CDR3 sequence is 12 residues long.

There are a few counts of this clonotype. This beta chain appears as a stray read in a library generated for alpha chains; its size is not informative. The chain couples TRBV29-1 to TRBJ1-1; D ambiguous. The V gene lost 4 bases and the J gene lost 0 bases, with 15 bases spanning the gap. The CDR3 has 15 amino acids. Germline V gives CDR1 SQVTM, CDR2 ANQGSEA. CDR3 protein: CSVAQPFPMNTEAFF. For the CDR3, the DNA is TGCAGCGTTGCGCAGCCTTTTCCTATGAACACTGAAGCTTTCTTT.

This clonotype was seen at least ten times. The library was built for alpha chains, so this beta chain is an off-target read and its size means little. CDR3 coding DNA: TGCAGTGCTACAACTAGCGGGGGCCCTCCCGGGCAGTTCTTC. Amino acid sequence: CSATTSGGPPGQFF. This chain joins TRBV20-1 and TRBJ2-1, with 11 positions matching TRBD2. There are 14 residues in the CDR3. Looked up from germline, CDR1 is DFQATT and CDR2 is SNEGSKA (reference sequence). The V gene end was trimmed by 4 bases and the J gene end by 12 bases; junction bases not matched to a gene: 11.

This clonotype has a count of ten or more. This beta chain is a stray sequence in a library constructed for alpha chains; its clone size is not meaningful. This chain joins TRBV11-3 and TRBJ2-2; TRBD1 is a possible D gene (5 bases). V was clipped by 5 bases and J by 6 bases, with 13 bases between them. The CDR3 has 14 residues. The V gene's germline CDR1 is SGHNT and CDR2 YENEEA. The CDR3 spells CASSITGDAGELFF. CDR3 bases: TGTGCCAGCAGCATAACAGGAGACGCCGGGGAGCTGTTTTTT.

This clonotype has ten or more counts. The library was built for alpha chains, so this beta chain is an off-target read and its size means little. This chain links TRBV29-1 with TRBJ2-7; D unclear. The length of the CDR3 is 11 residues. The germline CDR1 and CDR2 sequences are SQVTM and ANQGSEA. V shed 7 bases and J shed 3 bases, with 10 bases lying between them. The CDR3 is CSAEFYYEQYF. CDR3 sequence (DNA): TGCAGCGCCGAATTCTACTACGAGCAGTACTTC.

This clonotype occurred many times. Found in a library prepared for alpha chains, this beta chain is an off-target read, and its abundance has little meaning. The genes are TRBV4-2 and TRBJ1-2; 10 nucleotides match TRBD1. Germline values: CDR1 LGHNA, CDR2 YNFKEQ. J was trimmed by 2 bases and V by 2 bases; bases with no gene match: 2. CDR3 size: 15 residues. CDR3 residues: CASSQRGQGNYGYTF. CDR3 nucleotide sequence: TGTGCCAGCAGCCAAAGGGGACAGGGGAACTATGGCTACACCTTC.

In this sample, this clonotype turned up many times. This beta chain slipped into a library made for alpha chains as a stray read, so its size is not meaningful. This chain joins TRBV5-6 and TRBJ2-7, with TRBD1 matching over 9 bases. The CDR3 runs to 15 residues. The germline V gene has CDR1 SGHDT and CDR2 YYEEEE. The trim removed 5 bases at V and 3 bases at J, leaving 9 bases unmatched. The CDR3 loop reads CASRFYRGPLYEQYF. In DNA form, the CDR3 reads TGTGCCAGCAGGTTTTACAGGGGGCCCCTCTACGAGCAGTACTTC. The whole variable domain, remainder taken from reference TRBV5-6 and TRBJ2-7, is DAGVTQSPTHLIKTRGQQVTLRCSPKSGHDTVSWYQQALGQGPQFIFQYYEEEERQRGNFPDRFSGHQFPNYSSELNVNALLLGDSALYLCASRFYRGPLYEQYFGPGTRLTVT.

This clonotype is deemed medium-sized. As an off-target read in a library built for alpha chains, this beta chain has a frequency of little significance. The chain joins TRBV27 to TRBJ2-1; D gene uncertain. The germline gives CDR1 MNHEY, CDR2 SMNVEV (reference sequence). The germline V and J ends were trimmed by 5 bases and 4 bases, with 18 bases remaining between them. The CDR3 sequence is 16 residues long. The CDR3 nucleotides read TGTGCCAGCAGTGCCTCCATCGCCCGGTCTTACAATGAGCAGTTCTTC. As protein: CASSASIARSYNEQFF.

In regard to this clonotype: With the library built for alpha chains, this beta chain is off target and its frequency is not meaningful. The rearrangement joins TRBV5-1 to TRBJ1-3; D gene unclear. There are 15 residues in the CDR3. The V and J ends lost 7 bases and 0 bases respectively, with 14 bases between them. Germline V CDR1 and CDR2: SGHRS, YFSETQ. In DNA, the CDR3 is TGCGCCAGCTCGGTCACTGGATCCTCTGGAAACACCATATATTTT. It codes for CASSVTGSSGNTIYF.

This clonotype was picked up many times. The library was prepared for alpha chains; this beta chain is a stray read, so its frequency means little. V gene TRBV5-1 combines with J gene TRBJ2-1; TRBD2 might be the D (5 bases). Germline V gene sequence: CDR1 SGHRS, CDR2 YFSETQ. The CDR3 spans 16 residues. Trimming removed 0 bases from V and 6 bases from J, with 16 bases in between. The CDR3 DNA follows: TGCGCCAGCAGCTTGGATTCCGGTAGGGCGGGCAATGAGCAGTTCTTC. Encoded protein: CASSLDSGRAGNEQFF.

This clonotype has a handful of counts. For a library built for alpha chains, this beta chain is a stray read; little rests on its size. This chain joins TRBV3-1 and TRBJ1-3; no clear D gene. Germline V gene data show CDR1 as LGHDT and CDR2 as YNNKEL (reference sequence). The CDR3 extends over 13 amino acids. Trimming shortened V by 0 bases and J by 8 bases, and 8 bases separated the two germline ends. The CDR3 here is CASSQDRGYTIYF. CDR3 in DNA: TGTGCCAGCAGCCAAGATCGGGGATACACCATATATTTT.

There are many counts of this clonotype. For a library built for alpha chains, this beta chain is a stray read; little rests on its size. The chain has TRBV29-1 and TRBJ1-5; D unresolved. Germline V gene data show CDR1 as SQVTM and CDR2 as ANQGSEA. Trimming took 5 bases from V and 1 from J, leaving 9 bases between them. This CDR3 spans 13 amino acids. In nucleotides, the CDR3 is TGCAGCGTTCAGGTGGGGAGCAATCAGCCCCAGCATTTT. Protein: CSVQVGSNQPQHF.

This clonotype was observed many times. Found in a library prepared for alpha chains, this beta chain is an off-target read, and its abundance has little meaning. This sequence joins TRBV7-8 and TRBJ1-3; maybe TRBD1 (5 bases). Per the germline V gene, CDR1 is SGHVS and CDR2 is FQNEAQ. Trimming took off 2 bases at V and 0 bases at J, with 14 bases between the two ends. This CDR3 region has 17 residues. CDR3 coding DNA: TGTGCCAGCAGCTTAAAACCCGTGACAGCCTCTGGAAACACCATATATTTT. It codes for CASSLKPVTASGNTIYF.

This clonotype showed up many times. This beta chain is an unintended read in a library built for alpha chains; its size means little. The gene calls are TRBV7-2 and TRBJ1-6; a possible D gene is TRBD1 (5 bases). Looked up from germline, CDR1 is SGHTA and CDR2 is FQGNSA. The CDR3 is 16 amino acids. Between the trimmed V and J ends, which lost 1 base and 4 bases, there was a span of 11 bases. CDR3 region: CASSLGSQGYNSPLHF. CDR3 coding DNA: TGTGCCAGCAGCTTAGGTAGCCAGGGTTATAATTCACCCCTCCACTTT.

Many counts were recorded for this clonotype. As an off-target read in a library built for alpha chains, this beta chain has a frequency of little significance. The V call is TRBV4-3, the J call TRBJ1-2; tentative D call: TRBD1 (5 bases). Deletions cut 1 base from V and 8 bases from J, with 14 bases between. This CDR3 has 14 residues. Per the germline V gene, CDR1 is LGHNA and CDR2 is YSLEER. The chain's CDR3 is CASSQVLAGRGYTF. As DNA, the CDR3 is TGCGCCAGCAGCCAAGTATTGGCAGGGAGAGGCTACACCTTC.

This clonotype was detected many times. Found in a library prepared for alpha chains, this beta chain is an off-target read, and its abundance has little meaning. This CDR3 reads CASRRGQGRLNTEAFF. The CDR3 coding sequence is TGTGCCAGCAGACGGGGACAGGGTAGGCTGAACACTGAAGCTTTCTTT. The chain links TRBV6-2 or TRBV6-3 to TRBJ1-1; the match to TRBD1 covers 9 bases. The CDR3 contains 16 residues. CDR1 and CDR2 from the germline V gene are MNHEY and SVGEGT. V was pared by 6 bases and J by 0 bases, with 8 bases of the junction left unmatched.

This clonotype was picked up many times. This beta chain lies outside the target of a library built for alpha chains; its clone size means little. As DNA, the CDR3 is TGTGCCAGCAGTTCCCCGAACGGCGGCGAGCAGTACTTC. Translated, it gives CASSSPNGGEQYF. The chain couples TRBV28 to TRBJ2-7; D gene unclear. Germline values: CDR1 MDHEN, CDR2 SYDVKM. Between the trimmed V and J ends, which lost 4 bases and 6 bases, there was a span of 13 bases. The CDR3 is 13 amino acids.

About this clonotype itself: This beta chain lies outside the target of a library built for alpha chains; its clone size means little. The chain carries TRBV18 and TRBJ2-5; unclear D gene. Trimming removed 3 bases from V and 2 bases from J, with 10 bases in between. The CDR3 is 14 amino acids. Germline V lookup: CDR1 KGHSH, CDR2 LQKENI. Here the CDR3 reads CASSPQYRQETQYF. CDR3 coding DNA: TGTGCCAGCTCACCTCAGTACAGACAAGAGACCCAGTACTTC.

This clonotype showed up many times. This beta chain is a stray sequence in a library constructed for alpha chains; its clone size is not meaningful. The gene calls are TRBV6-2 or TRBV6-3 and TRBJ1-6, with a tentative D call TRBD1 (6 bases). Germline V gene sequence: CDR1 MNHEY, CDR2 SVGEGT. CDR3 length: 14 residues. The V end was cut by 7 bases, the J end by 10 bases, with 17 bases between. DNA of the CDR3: TGTGCCAGCATCATGGCCCCGGGGGCCTCACCCCTCCACTTT. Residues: CASIMAPGASPLHF.

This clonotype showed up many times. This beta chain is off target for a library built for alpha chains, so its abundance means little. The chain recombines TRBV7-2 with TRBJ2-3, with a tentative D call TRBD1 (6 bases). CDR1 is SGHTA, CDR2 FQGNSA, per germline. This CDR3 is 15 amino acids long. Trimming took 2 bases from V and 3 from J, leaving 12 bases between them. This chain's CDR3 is CASSLRSQGTDTQYF. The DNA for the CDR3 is TGTGCCAGCAGCTTACGATCACAGGGTACAGATACGCAGTATTTT.

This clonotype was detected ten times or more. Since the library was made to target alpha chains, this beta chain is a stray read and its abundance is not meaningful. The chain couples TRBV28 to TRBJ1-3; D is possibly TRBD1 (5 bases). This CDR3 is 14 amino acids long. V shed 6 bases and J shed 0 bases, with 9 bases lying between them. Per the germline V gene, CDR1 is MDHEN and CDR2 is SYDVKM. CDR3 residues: CASRQASSGNTIYF. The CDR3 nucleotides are TGTGCCAGCAGACAGGCCAGCTCTGGAAACACCATATATTTT.

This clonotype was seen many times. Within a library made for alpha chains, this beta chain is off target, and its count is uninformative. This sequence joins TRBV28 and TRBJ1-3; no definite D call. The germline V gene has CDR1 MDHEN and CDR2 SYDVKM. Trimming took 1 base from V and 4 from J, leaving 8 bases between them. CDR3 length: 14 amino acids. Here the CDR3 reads CASSLSGSGNTIYF. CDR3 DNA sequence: TGTGCCAGCAGTTTATCCGGGTCCGGAAACACCATATATTTT.

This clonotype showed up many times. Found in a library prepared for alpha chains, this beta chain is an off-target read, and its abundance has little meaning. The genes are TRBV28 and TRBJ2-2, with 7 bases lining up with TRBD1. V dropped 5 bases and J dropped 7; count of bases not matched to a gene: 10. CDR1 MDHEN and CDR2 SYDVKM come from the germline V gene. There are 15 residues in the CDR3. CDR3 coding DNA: TGTGCCAGCAGTAGCCGGACAGGTTCGGGCGGGGAGCTGTTTTTT. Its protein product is CASSSRTGSGGELFF. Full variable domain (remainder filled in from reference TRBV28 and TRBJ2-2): DVKVTQSSRYLVKRTGEKVFLECVQDMDHENMFWYRQDPGLGLRLIYFSYDVKMKEKGDIPEGYSVSREKKERFSLILESASTNQTSMYLCASSSRTGSGGELFFGEGSRLTVL.